This T cell receptor (beta chain) emerged from a study of cytomegalovirus exposure and HLA in healthy donors. Study-wide background: Unique TCRs from HLA-typed donors, 65 million to 85 million of them, were held in an early data release. General study results and limits: Later, an analysis found that common viral pathogens appeared to be linked with several of the most significant clusters. High specificity and sensitivity for cytomegalovirus status were reported for the classifier. Sequence variants that were highly shared formed a cluster that was likely a sequencing artifact.

V shed 3 bases and J 9 bases; nucleotides not matched to a gene: 4. Germline lookup yields CDR1 MNHEY and CDR2 SMNVEV (reference sequence). CDR3 size: 14 residues. Amplification used 60 Vbeta primers and 13 Jbeta primers. Clones were sequenced by immunoSEQ multiplex PCR, and TCRdb holds only the in-frame ones, with some missing. The repertoire has 150,000 to 200,000 clones, about 85% of them found once; the top ten carry approximately 3.8%. For this clone: The target antigen is unknown.

The clonotype was recovered from a man aged 50 to 59 in good health and CMV-seronegative. Sequences were obtained from PBMCs. The chain couples TRBV27 to TRBJ1-6; the match to TRBD1 covers 8 bases. CDR3 sequence: CASSLSGGPSPLHF. CDR3 DNA: TGTGCCAGCAGTTTGTCAGGGGGCCCTTCACCCCTCCACTTT.